The clone carrying this T cell receptor beta chain appeared a few times. This record comes from a study of blood T cell repertoires in COVID-19. Study-wide context: Whether acute or convalescent, the COVID-19 samples came from the United States, Italy and Spain. Sample material is recorded as cDNA or gDNA derived from T cells, B-cell-depleted T cells, or PBMCs.

The CDR3 is 15 residues long. Germline loops: CDR1 SGHTA, CDR2 FQGTGA. Trimming took 1 base from V and 3 from J; bases not matched to a gene: 3. Authors' data handling: Amplification with reference gene primers provided the estimates of nucleated cell counts. TCRdb's table, derived via immunoSEQ multiplex PCR, lists solely in-frame clones and lacks some. That table is the source of V, J and clone size, and D and trimming were worked out from the DNA. The sample yields about 86,000 clones, approximately 79% seen once. Material: peripheral blood. The sequence came from a man aged 70-80 years with acute or convalescent COVID-19. The rearrangement uses TRBV7-3 and TRBJ2-1; 7 bases align to TRBD2. The CDR3: CASSLMASGYNEQFF. The CDR3 nucleotides are TGTGCCAGCAGCTTAATGGCTAGCGGCTACAATGAGCAGTTCTTC.